This T cell receptor beta chain derives from a study of CD8+ T cells in alopecia areata. From PBMCs, CD4+ and CD8+ T cells were sorted. The CDR3 runs 17 residues. CDR1 and CDR2 from the germline V gene are SEHNR and FQNEAQ (reference sequence). Trimming removed 4 bases from V and 4 bases from J; junction bases left unmatched: 6. Whole-study findings and limits: Lesional scalp, especially alopecia totalis/universalis, showed higher clonality than normal scalp. Among the cells sequenced in scalp samples are also the resident alphabeta T cells of normal skin. Mice showed clearer TCR sharing than patients did, a gap that was possibly HLA-related.

About this clone itself: Antigen unknown.

Reverse transcribed after extraction, RNA yielded cDNA as the sequencing template. TCRdb keeps only in-frame clones here, not all; method: immunoSEQ multiplex PCR. The top ten hold over 4% of the sample, which has about 200,000 clones, more than 50% seen once. The chain has TRBV7-9 and TRBJ2-5; 16 positions match TRBD2. Sequenced: CD8+ T cells sorted from blood. The sequence was collected from a human donor in good health. CDR3 amino acids: CASSSGLAGGPGETQYF. DNA for the CDR3: TGTGCCAGCAGCTCGGGACTAGCGGGGGGGCCTGGAGAGACCCAGTACTTC.